Listed here is a single TCR beta chain. The data originate from a study of blood T cell repertoires in COVID-19. Study summary: In each case, the material was cDNA or gDNA derived from T cells, B-cell-depleted T cells, or PBMCs.

The CDR3 is 15 residues long. V lost 5 bases, J lost 0 bases, and 4 bases stayed unmatched. The germline gives CDR1 SGHAT, CDR2 FQNNGV. As originally analysed: How many nucleated cells were present was estimated from reference gene primer amplification. TCRdb keeps only in-frame clones here, not all; method: immunoSEQ multiplex PCR. From that table come the V and J calls and clone size; the DNA was used to work out D and trimming. The repertoire holds about 270,000 clones, with approximately 81% as singletons. Sequencing was carried out using peripheral blood. V gene TRBV11-2 combines with J gene TRBJ2-4; 7 bases match TRBD2. The receptor was derived from a woman aged 18-29 years with acute or convalescent COVID-19. DNA of the CDR3: TGTGCCAGCAGCCCCAGGGAGGGAGCCAAAAACATTCAGTACTTC. Residues: CASSPREGAKNIQYF.